Following are 23 T cell receptor beta chains from one sample sequenced in a study of cytomegalovirus exposure and HLA in healthy donors. Libraries were prepared by immunoSEQ multiplex PCR; TCRdb keeps only in-frame clonotypes and omits some of them. In the table there are over 150,000 clones, 75% to 90% of which are singletons. Material: PBMCs. The receptors stem from a young man in good health and CMV-seropositive.

The chain is built from TRBV27 and TRBJ2-1; 9 positions agree with TRBD2. J gave up 0 bases and V 2 bases, and 2 bases lay outside the gene matches. Germline values: CDR1 MNHEY, CDR2 SMNVEV (reference sequence). This CDR3 spans 16 amino acids. This CDR3 reads CASSLAGGSSYNEQFF. DNA of the CDR3: TGTGCCAGCAGTTTAGCGGGGGGGAGCTCCTACAATGAGCAGTTCTTC.

The rearrangement links TRBV4-2 to TRBJ2-7, with D possibly being TRBD1 (7 bases). The CDR3 runs 17 residues. Trimming shortened V by 3 bases and J by 3 bases, and 21 bases separated the two germline ends. CDR1 and CDR2 (germline): LGHNA, YNFKEQ. CDR3 sequence: CASSHPLRGRGDYEQYF. DNA of the CDR3: TGTGCCAGCAGCCACCCCCTTAGGGGGCGCGGGGACTACGAGCAGTACTTC.

This chain uses TRBV6-6 with TRBJ2-4; D is unclear. The germline CDR1 and CDR2 sequences are MNHNY and SVGAGI (reference sequence). The CDR3 is made up of 14 amino acids. Trimming stripped 6 bases from V and 0 bases from J, with 9 bases between. As DNA, the CDR3 is TGTGCCAGCAGCTCTCTTATAGCCAAAAACATTCAGTACTTC. This translates into CASSSLIAKNIQYF.

This clone was seen only a few times. The chain uses TRBV7-2 and TRBJ1-6; D remains unclear. The CDR3 has 14 residues. CDR1 is SGHTA, CDR2 FQGNSA, per germline. V lost 0 bases, J lost 7 bases, and 7 bases lay in between. DNA of the CDR3: TGTGCCAGCAGCTTAGCTCAGTGGAATTCACCCCTCCACTTT. It is translated as CASSLAQWNSPLHF.

The chain uses TRBV2 and TRBJ1-3; D is unresolved. V was shortened by 10 bases and J by 0 bases, with 16 bases between the two germline ends. From germline, CDR1 is SNHLY and CDR2 FYNNEI. The CDR3 is 15 amino acids. The CDR3 here is CATFRTDHSGNTIYF. DNA for the CDR3: TGTGCCACCTTCCGGACTGACCACTCTGGAAACACCATATATTTT.

The chain carries TRBV5-1 and TRBJ2-1, with 12 bases aligning to TRBD2. Unmatched junction bases numbered 16, after V lost 4 bases and J lost 11 bases. The CDR3 extends over 17 amino acids. Germline loops: CDR1 SGHRS, CDR2 YFSETQ. The DNA for the CDR3 is TGCGCCAGCAGCCTGGGCCTAGCGGGAGGGACGTGGGGAAAGCAGTTCTTC. It yields the protein CASSLGLAGGTWGKQFF.

This chain links TRBV9 with TRBJ2-2; 10 bases are shared with TRBD1. The CDR3 has 15 amino acids. Germline trimming cut 2 bases from V and 5 bases from J; bases unmatched to any gene: 3. Germline assignment: CDR1 SGDLS and CDR2 YYNGEE. For the CDR3, the DNA is TGTGCCAGCAGCGTTCGACAGGGGGCGACCGGGGAGCTGTTTTTT. Amino acids: CASSVRQGATGELFF. The complete variable domain, with remaining parts taken from reference TRBV9 and TRBJ2-2, reads DSGVTQTPKHLITATGQRVTLRCSPRSGDLSVYWYQQSLDQGLQFLIQYYNGEERAKGNILERFSAQQFPDLHSELNLSSLELGDSALYFCASSVRQGATGELFFGEGSRLTVL.

In its sample, this clone was seen once. The gene calls are TRBV5-1 and TRBJ1-3; TRBD1 aligns across 7 bases. This CDR3 spans 14 amino acids. J gave up 2 bases and V 3 bases, and 2 bases lay outside the gene matches. Germline-derived CDR1 and CDR2 are SGHRS and YFSETQ. The DNA of the CDR3 is TGCGCCAGCAGCTCAGGGGGGACTGGAAACACCATATATTTT. This sequence encodes CASSSGGTGNTIYF.

V is TRBV15 and J is TRBJ2-1; 9 bases match TRBD2. J gave up 6 bases and V 0 bases, and 3 bases lay outside the gene matches. This CDR3 has 15 amino acids. The germline V gene has CDR1 LNHNV and CDR2 YYDKDF (reference sequence). In DNA form, the CDR3 reads TGTGCCACCAGCAGAGAGGTAGCGGGGGCCAATGAGCAGTTCTTC. Protein: CATSREVAGANEQFF.

This chain joins TRBV7-2 and TRBJ2-1, with unresolved D. Germline V gene data show CDR1 as SGHTA and CDR2 as FQGNSA. The V end was cut by 2 bases, the J end by 8 bases, with 19 bases between. The CDR3 is 16 amino acids. The CDR3 loop reads CASSLSVTNYVYEQFF. The CDR3 nucleotides are TGTGCCAGCAGCTTAAGTGTAACTAACTACGTCTATGAGCAGTTCTTC.

Here the CDR3 DNA reads TGTGCCAGCAGCTTAGACAGGGGGCAGCCGTTCTTC. As protein: CASSLDRGQPFF. J is TRBJ2-1 and V is TRBV11-2, with TRBD1 matching over 8 bases. V dropped 0 bases and J dropped 15; count of bases not matched to a gene: 4. Germline loops: CDR1 SGHAT, CDR2 FQNNGV. CDR3 length: 12 residues.

The rearrangement links TRBV5-6 to TRBJ1-2, with 7 bases identical to TRBD1. Trimming took 4 bases from V and 4 from J; bases not matched to a gene: 7. This CDR3 spans 14 amino acids. Looked up from germline, CDR1 is SGHDT and CDR2 is YYEEEE. In DNA form, the CDR3 reads TGTGCCAGCAGCAACAGGGGTGGGAGCTATGGCTACACCTTC. Translation: CASSNRGGSYGYTF.

J is TRBJ1-5 and V is TRBV23-1; weak D call: TRBD1 (5 bases). TRBV23-1 belongs to the ORF category, with a function that is uncertain. This CDR3 contains 13 residues. Trimming pared 0 bases from V and 13 bases from J, leaving 13 bases between. This CDR3 reads CASSQSGQGGQHF. The DNA for the CDR3 is TGCGCCAGCAGTCAATCTGGCCAGGGTGGGCAGCATTTT.

The chain uses TRBV23-1 and TRBJ2-3; maybe TRBD2 (6 bases). TRBV23-1 is sorted into the ORF group, with uncertain function. Deletions cut 0 bases from V and 0 bases from J, with 13 bases between. This CDR3 comprises 17 residues. The CDR3 region has the DNA TGCGCCAGCAGTCAATCCGGGAGAGCAGAGAGCACAGATACGCAGTATTTT. Encoded protein: CASSQSGRAESTDTQYF.

This clone is a singleton in its sample. The chain employs TRBV4-2 and TRBJ1-1, with 10 bases matching TRBD1. CDR3 length: 16 residues. Per germline, CDR1 LGHNA and CDR2 YNFKEQ. V gave up 4 bases and J gave up 6 bases; unmatched junction bases: 11. CDR3 DNA sequence: TGTGCCAGCAGCCGGGAGACAGGGGGCGTCTGGGCTGAAGCTTTCTTT. This translates into CASSRETGGVWAEAFF.

The chain carries TRBV18 and TRBJ1-1, with 8 bases lining up with TRBD1. V was clipped by 0 bases and J by 0 bases; unmatched bases: 9. Germline loops: CDR1 KGHSH, CDR2 LQKENI. This CDR3 has 18 residues. CDR3 loop: CASSPPGTGGPMNTEAFF. The CDR3 nucleotides read TGTGCCAGCTCACCACCCGGGACAGGCGGGCCAATGAACACTGAAGCTTTCTTT.

The chain carries TRBV9 and TRBJ1-2; 8 bases fit TRBD1. Trimming at V came to 3 bases and at J to 4 bases, leaving 14 bases not matched to a gene. This CDR3 region has 17 residues. In germline, CDR1 is SGDLS, CDR2 YYNGEE. CDR3 loop: CASSGEETRQGRYGYTF. CDR3 coding DNA: TGTGCCAGCAGCGGCGAGGAGACTCGACAGGGGCGCTATGGCTACACCTTC.

The chain has TRBV9 and TRBJ2-1; unclear D gene. The CDR3 sequence is 12 residues long. Per germline, CDR1 SGDLS and CDR2 YYNGEE. V dropped 0 bases and J dropped 9 bases, with 7 bases sitting between them. The CDR3 DNA is TGTGCCAGCAGCGTAGCTACGGGTGAGCAGTTCTTC. Translation: CASSVATGEQFF.

The chain uses TRBV7-8 and TRBJ2-1; TRBD2 aligns across 13 bases. V shed 1 base and J 5 bases; nucleotides not matched to a gene: 2. Per the germline V gene, CDR1 is SGHVS and CDR2 is FQNEAQ. The CDR3 is 16 amino acids. CDR3 protein: CASSLGLAGGDNEQFF. CDR3 sequence (DNA): TGTGCCAGCAGCTTAGGACTAGCGGGAGGTGACAATGAGCAGTTCTTC. Looking up the rest from reference TRBV7-8 and TRBJ2-1 gives the full variable domain: GAGVSQSPRYKVAKRGQDVALRCDPISGHVSLFWYQQALGQGPEFLTYFQNEAQLDKSGLPSDRFFAERPEGSVSTLKIQRTQQEDSAVYLCASSLGLAGGDNEQFFGPGTRLTVL.

The rearrangement links TRBV6-4 to TRBJ2-3; D is possibly TRBD2 (5 bases). CDR1 and CDR2 from the germline V gene are MRHNA and SNTAGT. The V end lost 4 bases, the J end lost 1 base, and 6 bases lay between the germline ends. The CDR3 sequence is 13 residues long. The CDR3, as DNA: TGTGCCAGCAGTGGTAGCGGCACAGATACGCAGTATTTT. Translation: CASSGSGTDTQYF.

This clone has only one observation. The chain links TRBV5-6 to TRBJ1-5; TRBD1 is a possible D gene (6 bases). The germline V gene encodes CDR1 SGHDT and CDR2 YYEEEE. The CDR3 is made up of 14 amino acids. The V gene lost 0 bases and the J gene lost 6 bases, with 10 bases spanning the gap. The CDR3 is CASSLAGAIQPQHF. CDR3 coding DNA: TGTGCCAGCAGCTTGGCAGGGGCGATTCAGCCCCAGCATTTT. Using reference TRBV5-6 and TRBJ1-5 for the parts outside the CDR3, the full variable domain is DAGVTQSPTHLIKTRGQQVTLRCSPKSGHDTVSWYQQALGQGPQFIFQYYEEEERQRGNFPDRFSGHQFPNYSSELNVNALLLGDSALYLCASSLAGAIQPQHFGDGTRLSIL.

The chain links TRBV5-6 to TRBJ2-7, with 10 bases matching TRBD1. Germline V gives CDR1 SGHDT, CDR2 YYEEEE. This CDR3 is 18 amino acids long. Trimming cost V 0 bases and J 3 bases; bases outside gene matches: 12. The CDR3 protein is CASSLEIYGQGGLYEQYF. The CDR3 region has the DNA TGTGCCAGCAGCTTGGAAATTTATGGACAGGGGGGGCTCTACGAGCAGTACTTC.

CDR3 sequence (DNA): TGTGCCTGGAGAGTGGGGGGGTCCTACAATGAGCAGTTCTTC. Amino acid sequence: CAWRVGGSYNEQFF. J is TRBJ2-1 and V is TRBV30; 7 nucleotides match TRBD2. Losses at the gene ends were 3 bases for V and 1 base for J; bases not matched to a gene: 3. This CDR3 comprises 14 residues. CDR1 is GTSNPN, CDR2 SVGIG, per germline (reference sequence).